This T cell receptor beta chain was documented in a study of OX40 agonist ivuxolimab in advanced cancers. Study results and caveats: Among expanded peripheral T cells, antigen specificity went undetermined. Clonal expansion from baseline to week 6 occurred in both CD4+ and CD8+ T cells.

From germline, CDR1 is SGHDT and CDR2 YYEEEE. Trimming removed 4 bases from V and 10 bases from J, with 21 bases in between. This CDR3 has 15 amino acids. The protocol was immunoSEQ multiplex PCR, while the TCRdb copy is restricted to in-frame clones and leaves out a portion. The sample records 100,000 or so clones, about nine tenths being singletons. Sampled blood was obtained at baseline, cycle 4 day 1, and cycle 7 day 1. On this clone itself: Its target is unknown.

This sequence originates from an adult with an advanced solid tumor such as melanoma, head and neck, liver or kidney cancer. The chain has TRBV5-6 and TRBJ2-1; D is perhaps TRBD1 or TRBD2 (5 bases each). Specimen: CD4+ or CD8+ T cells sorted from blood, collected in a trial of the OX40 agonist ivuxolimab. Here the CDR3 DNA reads TGTGCCAGCAGCCGCTCGGGGCTCGCTTCGGTGGAGCAGTTCTTC. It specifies CASSRSGLASVEQFF.